Included here is one TCR beta chain sequence, with context. Germline CDR1 MDHEN, CDR2 SYDVKM. This CDR3 region has 14 residues. V trimming: 6 bases; J trimming: 1 base; junction bases outside the gene matches: 3. The data derive from a study of OX40 agonist ivuxolimab in advanced cancers. Whole-study context: People who had prior anti-PD-1, anti-PD-L1 or anti-CTLA-4 therapy could take part, and roughly 40% had some.

TCRdb's table, derived via immunoSEQ multiplex PCR, lists solely in-frame clones and lacks some. Of tens of thousands of clones in the sample, 80% to 90% were seen once. This rearrangement joins TRBV28 to TRBJ2-5, with TRBD1 identical over 9 bases. The sequence derives from an adult with an advanced solid tumor such as melanoma, head and neck, liver or kidney cancer. The sample consisted of CD4+ or CD8+ T cells sorted from blood, taken in a trial of the OX40 agonist ivuxolimab. In DNA, the CDR3 is TGTGCCAGCAGGCCGGGACAGGGCCAAGAGACCCAGTACTTC. Its protein is CASRPGQGQETQYF.